This TCR beta chain stems from a study of CD8 T cells in Susac syndrome. Note on this clonotype: Its antigen is not identified.

After removal of 8 bases from V and 5 bases from J, the junction contained 8 bases not matched to a gene. There are 14 residues in the CDR3. CDR1 is LNHDA, CDR2 SQIVND, per germline (reference sequence). The authors reverse transcribed roughly 0.5 to 1 ug RNA with random hexamers. The CDR3 of TCR beta was amplified by immunoSEQ multiplex PCR across 54 Vbeta and 13 Jbeta. TCRdb reanalysed the immunoSEQ multiplex PCR reads using MiXCR and keeps one entry per CDR3 protein. The sample gives approximately 190,000 distinct CDR3 sequences, nearly 95% of which show up once; under 0.095% is in the top ten. Study-wide results and limits: A relatively small number of individuals underwent TCR sequencing and HLA analysis.

Blood CD8+ and CD4+ T cells underwent high-throughput TCR beta sequencing. TEMRA cells were enriched by FACS, while CD8+ and CD4+ T cells were obtained through a negative isolation that was performed magnetically. Sequencing was done on a sample of CD4+ T cells from PBMCs. J is TRBJ2-1 and V is TRBV19, with TRBD2 matching over 8 bases. This TCR was recovered from a human donor with multiple sclerosis. The chain's CDR3 is CASGSGSNDNEQFF. The CDR3 bases are TGTGCCAGTGGGAGCGGGAGTAACGACAATGAGCAGTTCTTC.